Listed here are 7 T cell receptor beta chains from one sample, sequenced in a study of T cells expressing NK-cell markers. Reprocessing the 5' RACE reads, TCRdb reports a single entry for every CDR3 protein and omits DNA. This table lists more than 90,000 distinct CDR3 sequences. The sequenced material came from blood T cells: a sorted CD56 or NKG2C T cell subset, CD4+ or CD8+ T cells, or bulk PBMC T cells (not recorded which). Receptors were obtained from a woman between 18 and 75 years old in good health.

The chain recombines TRBV12-3 or TRBV12-4 with TRBJ2-1; the TCRdb call, TRBD1, lacks DNA for checking. The CDR3 extends over 16 amino acids. CDR3 loop: CASSSPQGGRYNEQFF.

The rearrangement links TRBV5-1 to TRBJ2-7; TCRdb outputs TRBD1, but without DNA this stays unchecked. The length of the CDR3 is 13 residues. CDR1 is SGHRS, CDR2 YFSETQ, per germline. The CDR3 is CASSLTGINEQYF. Filled out from reference TRBV5-1 and TRBJ2-7, the complete variable domain reads KAGVTQTPRYLIKTRGQQVTLSCSPISGHRSVSWYQQTPGQGLQFLFEYFSETQRNKGNFPGRFSGRQFSNSRSEMNVSTLELGDSALYLCASSLTGINEQYFGPGTRLTVT.

V gene TRBV20-1 combines with J gene TRBJ1-1; the TRBD1 assignment by TCRdb is unverifiable without DNA. The germline CDR1 and CDR2 sequences are DFQATT and SNEGSKA (reference sequence). The CDR3 runs to 13 residues. The CDR3 sequence is CSAKQGYDTEAFF.

The chain combines TRBV15 with TRBJ2-1. The CDR3 runs 14 residues. Germline CDR1 is LNHNV and CDR2 is YYDKDF (reference sequence). The CDR3 protein is CATSRDRGYNEQFF.

The chain employs TRBV7-9 and TRBJ2-1. This CDR3 region has 14 residues. Germline V gene lookup returns CDR1 SEHNR and CDR2 FQNEAQ (reference sequence). CDR3: CATIGVSSYNEQFF.

The chain has TRBV20-1 and TRBJ2-3; without DNA, the TCRdb call of TRBD2 cannot be checked. Looked up from germline, CDR1 is DFQATT and CDR2 is SNEGSKA (reference sequence). CDR3 length: 16 amino acids. CDR3 protein: CSARVTTDSGRGTQYF.

This sequence joins TRBV23-1 and TRBJ2-2; TCRdb reports TRBD1, a call that lacks DNA to check it against. TRBV23-1 falls under the ORF class, with uncertain function. The CDR3 is 16 residues long. The CDR3 loop is CASSQFFQGRPGELFF.